This T cell receptor beta chain was sequenced for a study of T cell responses to AZD1222 COVID-19 vaccine. Looking at the study overall: The study pooled second doses at about 4 or about 12 weeks. Notes on the study in general: Unmutated variant regions reportedly attract nearly half of all spike-specific TCRs. Spike-specific TCR depth and breadth grew after two AZD1222 doses. White British donors predominated, females outnumbered males, and clonal diversity was possibly underestimated.

About this clone: Its antigen is not known.

Produced via immunoSEQ multiplex PCR; TCRdb's table is partial and in-frame only. The sample has roughly 130,000 clones, about 85% seen once. The CDR3 runs 13 residues. The clonotype comes from an adult in good health. The V call is TRBV21-1, the J call TRBJ2-1. TRBV21-1 is listed as a pseudogene. Sequencing used peripheral blood, obtained on day 0 of AZD1222 vaccination. CDR3 coding DNA: TGTGCCAGCAGCAAAGGGGGCTACAATGAGCAGTTCTTC. It translates to CASSKGGYNEQFF.